Listed below are T cell receptor beta chains from one sample, sequenced in a study of vaccination effects on CD4 cells after COVID-19. Profiled with immunoSEQ multiplex PCR; TCRdb holds only in-frame clones, not every one. The sample shows tens of thousands of clones, 65% to 80% of them seen only once. What these receptors recognize is not known. Sequenced here: CD4+ T cells from PBMCs cultured with HCoV-NL63 spike peptides, sampled before COVID-19 vaccination. These receptors came from a human donor who received a COVID-19 vaccine. CDR3s include the opening cysteine and the closing phenylalanine or tryptophan. The D gene is left open where the match is weak. Only part of the rows carry a size: once, few, many, or a class if the clone is expanded.

V	D	size	J	DNA	CDR3
TRBV7-8	.	.	TRBJ2-3	TGTGCCAGCAGCTTAAGGACAGCAGTCCTAGATACGCAGTATTTT	CASSLRTAVLDTQYF
TRBV2	.	.	TRBJ2-5	TGTGCCAGCAGTGAGTCCAGGGTCGGGGAGACCCAGTACTTC	CASSESRVGETQYF
TRBV7-2	.	.	TRBJ1-2	TGTGCCAGCAGCCCTGCCAGTGTTTCTAACTATGGCTACACCTTC	CASSPASVSNYGYTF
TRBV19	.	few	TRBJ2-2	TGTGCCAGTAGTATCGAAGGGGGCACCGGGGAGCTGTTTTTT	CASSIEGGTGELFF
TRBV7-3	.	.	TRBJ1-3	TGTGCCAGCAGCTTAGGAAGCTCTGGAAACACCATATATTTT	CASSLGSSGNTIYF
TRBV2	.	.	TRBJ1-3	TGTGCCAGCAGGACAGGAACTAACTCTGGAAACACCATATATTTT	CASRTGTNSGNTIYF
TRBV7-2	.	.	TRBJ2-5	TGTGCCAGCAGCTTAGATTTGGAGACCCAGTACTTC	CASSLDLETQYF
TRBV24-1	.	.	TRBJ2-5	TGTGCCACCAGTGGTAGCAGAATCGAAGAGACCCAGTACTTC	CATSGSRIEETQYF
TRBV12-3/TRBV12-4	.	.	TRBJ1-6	TGTGCCAGCAGTTTCCCCCGTTCACCCCTCCACTTT	CASSFPRSPLHF
TRBV5-8	.	.	TRBJ2-3	TGTGCCAGTCCGACCCTTGCGCTACCTAGCACAGATACGCAGTATTTT	CASPTLALPSTDTQYF
TRBV28	.	.	TRBJ2-2	TGTGCCAGCAGTTTAGGGCTCCCCATAGGAACCGGGGAGCTGTTTTTT	CASSLGLPIGTGELFF
TRBV25-1	.	.	TRBJ1-3	TGTGCCAGCAGTGAATATGGTTCCCACTCTGGAAACACCATATATTTT	CASSEYGSHSGNTIYF
TRBV6-6	.	few	TRBJ1-1	TGTGCCAGCAGTTTAGAGGGGCGGAGAGCTTTCTTT	CASSLEGRRAFF
TRBV2	TRBD1	.	TRBJ2-5	TGTGCCAGCAGCCTCACGGGACAGGGAACGGAGACCCAGTACTTC	CASSLTGQGTETQYF
TRBV7-2	.	few	TRBJ1-2	TGTGCCAGCAGCTTAGGGTCAGGCGTAAACTATGGCTACACCTTC	CASSLGSGVNYGYTF
TRBV2	.	.	TRBJ1-5	TGTGCCAGCAGTGAGCAGGGGATGTTAGGTCAGCCCCAGCATTTT	CASSEQGMLGQPQHF
TRBV5-4	.	.	TRBJ2-5	TGTGCCAGCAGCCCTCGGGGCCACCAAGAGACCCAGTACTTC	CASSPRGHQETQYF
TRBV5-5	TRBD1	.	TRBJ1-5	TGTGCCAGCAGCTTGGTCGGGACAGCTCGCCAGCCCCAGCATTTT	CASSLVGTARQPQHF
TRBV9	.	.	TRBJ1-5	TGTGCCAGCAGCCCAACAGGGAGGAGCAATCAGCCCCAGCATTTT	CASSPTGRSNQPQHF
TRBV7-9	TRBD1	.	TRBJ1-5	TGTGCCAGCAGCTTTGGGACAGGGTTGAATCAGCCCCAGCATTTT	CASSFGTGLNQPQHF
TRBV7-9	TRBD1	.	TRBJ1-5	TGTGCCAGCAGCGAAGACAGGGGGAACAATCAGCCCCAGCATTTT	CASSEDRGNNQPQHF
TRBV29-1	TRBD1	.	TRBJ2-6	TGCAGCGTACCGACAGGGAGCTCTGGGGCCAACGTCCTGACTTTC	CSVPTGSSGANVLTF
TRBV7-2	.	.	TRBJ1-2	TGTGCCAGCATCACGAGGGGGGTTAACTATGGCTACACCTTC	CASITRGVNYGYTF
TRBV5-4	.	.	TRBJ2-5	TGTGCCAGCAGCTCCACGCCGGGAGAGACCCAGTACTTC	CASSSTPGETQYF
TRBV2	TRBD1	.	TRBJ1-6	TGTGCCAGCAGCACAGGGGGCTCTAATTCACCCCTCCACTTT	CASSTGGSNSPLHF
TRBV4-1	.	few	TRBJ1-4	TGCGCCAGCAGCAAGAGGATCCCCGAGGGGCCAAGTAATGAAAAACTGTTTTTT	CASSKRIPEGPSNEKLFF
TRBV5-1	.	once	TRBJ1-4	TGCGCCAGCAGCTTGAAGTTAGATGAAAAACTGTTTTTT	CASSLKLDEKLFF
TRBV7-2	TRBD2	few	TRBJ2-1	TGTGCCAGCAGCTCGTGGAGTCCAGCGGGGGTCGAGCAGTTCTTC	CASSSWSPAGVEQFF
TRBV28	TRBD1	few	TRBJ1-4	TGTGCCAGCAGTTCAGGGGGCTCGGGGGAAAAACTGTTTTTT	CASSSGGSGEKLFF
TRBV5-1	TRBD2	.	TRBJ2-1	TGCGCCAGCAGCTTGGGGACTAGCGGGGGGAAGCGCAATGAGCAGTTCTTC	CASSLGTSGGKRNEQFF
TRBV4-1	.	.	TRBJ2-1	TGCGCCAGCAGCCAAGTCTACAATGAGCAGTTCTTC	CASSQVYNEQFF
TRBV6-1	.	.	TRBJ1-6	TGTGCCAGCAGTGAATCGGGGCGTTCCTCACCCCTCCACTTT	CASSESGRSSPLHF
TRBV24-1	TRBD1	.	TRBJ2-1	TGTGCCACCAGTGACACAGGGGGAACTCCTCCCTACAATGAGCAGTTCTTC	CATSDTGGTPPYNEQFF
TRBV2	TRBD1	.	TRBJ2-3	TGTGCCAGCAGAAGGACAGGGAACACAGATACGCAGTATTTT	CASRRTGNTDTQYF
TRBV29-1	.	.	TRBJ2-4	TGCAGCGTTGAAATCCTGGATTTAGCCAAAAACATTCAGTACTTC	CSVEILDLAKNIQYF
TRBV14	.	.	TRBJ1-2	TGTGCCAGCAGCCAAGAGATCTATGGCTACACCTTC	CASSQEIYGYTF
TRBV6-5	.	.	TRBJ1-2	TGTGCCAGCGGAGGGACGGTAAACTATGGCTACACCTTC	CASGGTVNYGYTF
TRBV28	TRBD2	.	TRBJ2-5	TGTGCCAGCAGTATAGGGACTAGCGGGGGGCGAGAGACCCAGTACTTC	CASSIGTSGGRETQYF
TRBV6-2/TRBV6-3	TRBD1	.	TRBJ1-1	TGTGCCAGCAGTGCGGGACAGGGGTTCACTGAAGCTTTCTTT	CASSAGQGFTEAFF
TRBV29-1	TRBD2	.	TRBJ2-5	TGCAGCATAAGGACTAGCGGGGTTACCCAGTACTTC	CSIRTSGVTQYF
TRBV5-5	.	.	TRBJ1-3	TGTGCCAGCAGCTTGTATATCGGGACTGGAAACACCATATATTTT	CASSLYIGTGNTIYF
TRBV6-5	TRBD1	.	TRBJ2-5	TGTGCCAGCAGGGAGACAGGGGGTTCGGAGACCCAGTACTTC	CASRETGGSETQYF
TRBV18	.	.	TRBJ2-5	TGTGCCAGCTCACCTACTAGCCAAGAGACCCAGTACTTC	CASSPTSQETQYF
TRBV19	.	.	TRBJ2-1	TGTGCCGTGGGGGGTTCTTATCTTGGCAATGAGCAGTTCTTC	CAVGGSYLGNEQFF
TRBV27	.	.	TRBJ1-3	TGTGCCAGCAGACAGAACTCTGGAAACACCATATATTTT	CASRQNSGNTIYF
TRBV7-6	TRBD2	.	TRBJ2-1	TGTGCCAGCAGCTTAGGTACTAGCGGGGGCTTTCCACTATACAATGAGCAGTTCTTC	CASSLGTSGGFPLYNEQFF
TRBV13	.	.	TRBJ1-1	TGTGCCAGCCGCCCTAGCCTGACAGCAAGAGAAGCTTTCTTT	CASRPSLTAREAFF
TRBV9	TRBD1	few	TRBJ2-1	TGTGCCAGCAGCGTACTGACAGGGGTCAGCTCCTACAATGAGCAGTTCTTC	CASSVLTGVSSYNEQFF
TRBV19	.	.	TRBJ2-1	TGTGCCAGTAGTATTCCCGCCGGGACTTACCGCAATGAGCAGTTCTTC	CASSIPAGTYRNEQFF
TRBV3-1/TRBV3-2	.	.	TRBJ2-4	TGTGCCAGCAGCCGATTTACCGGGATTTCGACCAAAAACATTCAGTACTTC	CASSRFTGISTKNIQYF
TRBV9	TRBD1	.	TRBJ2-2	TGTGCCAGCAGCGCCGAGACAGGGCTCACCGGGGAGCTGTTTTTT	CASSAETGLTGELFF